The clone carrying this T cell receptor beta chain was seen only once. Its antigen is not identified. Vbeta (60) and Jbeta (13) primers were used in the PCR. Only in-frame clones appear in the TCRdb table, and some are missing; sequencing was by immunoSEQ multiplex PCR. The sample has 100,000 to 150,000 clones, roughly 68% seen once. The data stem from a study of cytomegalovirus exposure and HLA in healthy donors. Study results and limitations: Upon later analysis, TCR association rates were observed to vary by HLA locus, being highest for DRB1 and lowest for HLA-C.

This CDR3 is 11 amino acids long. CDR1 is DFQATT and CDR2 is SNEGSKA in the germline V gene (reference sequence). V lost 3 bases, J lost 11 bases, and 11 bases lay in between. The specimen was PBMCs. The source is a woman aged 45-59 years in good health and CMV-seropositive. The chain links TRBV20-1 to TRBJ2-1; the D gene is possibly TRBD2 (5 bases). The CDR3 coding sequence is TGCAGTGCTAGGCGGGCGGATCAGCAGTTCTTC. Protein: CSARRADQQFF.